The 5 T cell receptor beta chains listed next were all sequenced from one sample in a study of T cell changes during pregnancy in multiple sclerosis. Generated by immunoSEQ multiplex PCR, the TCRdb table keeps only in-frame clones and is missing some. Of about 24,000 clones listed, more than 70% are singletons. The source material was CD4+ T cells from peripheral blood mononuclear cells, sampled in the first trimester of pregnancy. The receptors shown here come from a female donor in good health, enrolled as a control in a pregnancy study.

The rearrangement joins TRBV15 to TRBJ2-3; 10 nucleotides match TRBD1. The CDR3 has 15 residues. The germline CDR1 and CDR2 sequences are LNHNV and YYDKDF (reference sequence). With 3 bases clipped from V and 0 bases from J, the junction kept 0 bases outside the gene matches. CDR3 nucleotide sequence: TGTGCCACCAGCAGGGGACAGGGGAGCACAGATACGCAGTATTTT. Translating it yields CATSRGQGSTDTQYF.

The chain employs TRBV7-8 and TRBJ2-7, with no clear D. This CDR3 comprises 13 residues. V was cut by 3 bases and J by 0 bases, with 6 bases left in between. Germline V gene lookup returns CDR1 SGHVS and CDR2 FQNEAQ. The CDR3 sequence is CASSFLGSYEQYF. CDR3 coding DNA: TGTGCCAGCAGCTTCCTAGGCTCCTACGAGCAGTACTTC.

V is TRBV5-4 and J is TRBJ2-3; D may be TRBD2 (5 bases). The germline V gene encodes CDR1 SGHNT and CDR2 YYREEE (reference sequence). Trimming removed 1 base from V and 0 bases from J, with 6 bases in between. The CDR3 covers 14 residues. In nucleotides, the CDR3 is TGTGCCAGCAGCTTGAGAGGGAGCACAGATACGCAGTATTTT. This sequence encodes CASSLRGSTDTQYF.

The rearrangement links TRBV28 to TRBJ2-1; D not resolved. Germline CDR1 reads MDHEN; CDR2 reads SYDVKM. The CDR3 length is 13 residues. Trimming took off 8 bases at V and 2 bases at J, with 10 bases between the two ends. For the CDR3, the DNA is TGTGCCAGCGTCGACTCTACCTACAATGAGCAGTTCTTC. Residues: CASVDSTYNEQFF.

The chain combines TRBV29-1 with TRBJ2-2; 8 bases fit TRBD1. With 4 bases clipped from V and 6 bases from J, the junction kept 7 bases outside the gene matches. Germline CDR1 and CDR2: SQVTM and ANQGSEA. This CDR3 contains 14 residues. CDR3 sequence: CSVGEQGASGELFF. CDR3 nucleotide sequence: TGCAGCGTTGGGGAGCAGGGGGCCTCCGGGGAGCTGTTTTTT.